This T cell receptor (beta chain) stems from a study of blood T cell repertoires in COVID-19. Repertoires were generated with immunoSEQ multiplex PCR, while TCRdb's copy carries only in-frame clones and drops some. The sample yields under 200,000 clones, 80% to 85% seen once. This clonotype was obtained from an older woman with acute or convalescent COVID-19. Sequencing input: peripheral blood.

CDR3 sequence: CASSQVGTGREDGYTF. As DNA, the CDR3 is TGTGCCAGCAGCCAAGTAGGAACAGGGAGGGAAGATGGCTACACCTTC. The chain links TRBV4-2 to TRBJ1-2; possibly TRBD1 for D (6 bases). The CDR3 covers 16 residues. From germline, CDR1 is LGHNA and CDR2 YNFKEQ. V lost 1 base to trimming and J lost 6 bases, with 18 bases between them.